Sequencing of this T cell receptor (beta chain) was carried out in a study of cytomegalovirus exposure and HLA in healthy donors. As for the study in general: Membership in the Caucasian-associated ancestry cluster was found for about four fifths of 300 to 400 genotyped donors.

PCR employed 60 Vbeta and 13 Jbeta primers. The method was immunoSEQ multiplex PCR; TCRdb's version includes in-frame clones alone and lacks a portion of them. The top ten clones hold over 0.55% of a sample with under 250,000 clones, approximately 82% of them seen once. Trimming left V 0 bases short and J 1 base short, with 6 bases between. This CDR3 is 14 amino acids long. Germline V gene lookup returns CDR1 SGDLS and CDR2 YYNGEE. Notes on the study in general: Later analysis demonstrated an association between a missense DCLRE1C variant and TCR beta V- and J-gene trimming. It was reported that the classifier diagnosed cytomegalovirus status with high specificity and sensitivity in both the original and validation cohorts. Previously analyzed data showed that most TCR beta V segments were productive at a frequency of about 90% or about 30%.

Remarks on this clone: What it binds is not known.

The specimen was PBMCs. The rearrangement uses TRBV9 and TRBJ2-3; maybe TRBD1 (5 bases). This sequence was found in a man aged 18 to 30 in good health and CMV-seronegative. CDR3 amino acids: CASSVARGTDTQYF. The CDR3 DNA is TGTGCCAGCAGCGTAGCCAGGGGCACAGATACGCAGTATTTT.